The clone carrying this T cell receptor (beta chain) was found a few times. Its antigen remains unknown. This sample was included in a study of molecular identifiers for immune sequencing clone quantification. For bulk TCR libraries, previously described methods and listed TCR primers were used. In TCRdb, the PCR reads were re-called with MiXCR into one record per CDR3 protein. In the table there are about half a million distinct CDR3 sequences, about 20% of which are singletons. Broader study findings: Spiked-in Jurkat TCR RNA corresponding to one cell was reported as detectable against more than 750,000 naive cells. Clones above 20 RNA copies held over 97% of effector molecules, under 1% in naive cells.

As CD8+CD4-CCR7+CD45RA+ cells, naive CD8 T cells were sorted. The germline V gene has CDR1 MGHRA and CDR2 YSYEKL. The CDR3 runs 18 residues. Trimming removed 5 bases from V and 0 bases from J; junction bases left unmatched: 9. The source of this sequence is a human donor in good health. Some libraries in this study had Jurkat cell RNA spiked in. Sequenced input: naive CD8+ T cells from blood, with Jurkat cell RNA spiked in. Indicated subset: FACS-sorted CD8+CD4-CCR7+CD45RA+ naive T cells. This chain links TRBV4-1 with TRBJ1-3, with 11 bases aligning to TRBD1. The CDR3 sequence is CASSRAPGQGVSGNTIYF. The CDR3 DNA reads TGCGCCAGCAGCAGAGCTCCGGGACAGGGGGTCTCTGGAAACACCATATATTTT.